This TCR beta chain was identified during a study of blood T cell repertoires in COVID-19 (dated by TCRdb to the early 2020s). Some background on the complete study: Collaborator samples came from the United States, Italy and Spain and covered acute and convalescent phases of COVID-19. A freely available public database, intended as a resource for researchers studying the immune response to SARS-CoV-2, is where the repertoires were released. Sample metadata almost always included a de-identified subject ID, COVID-19 status, age in years and sex. The material from the prospective study consisted of cDNA or gDNA derived from T cells, B-cell-depleted T cells, or PBMCs. Samples came from the ongoing ImmuneRACE study (first 160 participants) plus 1,254 subjects from 6 global collaborators. Where available, HLA class I and class II types were obtained from metadata supplied by the sample provider rather than from assay-based typing. Deeply sampled blood TCRbeta repertoires from subjects exposed to, actively infected with, or recovered from COVID-19 were included in the dataset. Paper-wide results and their limitations: The quantity of clinical and demographic metadata differed by source and by participant and was supplied without curation.

Worth noting for this clone: Its target antigen remains unknown. Within one base of it there is no much larger clone, and no base qualities were kept.

The germline V gene encodes CDR1 SEHNR and CDR2 FQNEAQ (reference sequence). Reading from cysteine to phenylalanine, the CDR3 counts 12 amino acids. Kept here is only the CDR3 DNA, which spans 36 bases and is read in frame from base 1. Relative to germline, V is 5 bases shorter and J is 8 bases shorter, with 9 bases between their ends. TCRbeta CDR3 regions were amplified from genomic DNA by means of the immunoSEQ Assay, a bias-controlled multiplex PCR. The original pipeline was this. Nucleated cell counts per sample were estimated from amplification of reference gene primers within the assay. Sequence reads were collapsed and filtered to measure the absolute abundance of every unique TCRbeta CDR3 rearrangement. For each sample, productive Simpson clonality was calculated as the square root of Simpson's diversity index across productive rearrangements. Imported from immuneACCESS, the table was reduced by TCRdb to in-frame sequences with V and J called. These copies leave out some clones; in studies compared against another copy, an unresolved V gene accounts for under half, and the cause of the remainder is not known. The DNA was the basis for D and trimming; V, J and clone size are from that table. The table for this sample lists roughly 160,000 clones; approximately 86% of them were counted only once. About 8.1% of the sample is in the top ten clones.

One collaborating source in Seattle enrolled patients during active infection and followed them longitudinally through the course of disease. Collaborating institutions collected whole blood in K2EDTA tubes following their own protocols. For TCRbeta analysis, collaborator samples were shipped as frozen whole blood, as isolated PBMCs, or as DNA extracted from either sample type. The rearranged segments are TRBV7-9 and TRBJ1-4; no D gene is confidently identified. The sequenced material came from peripheral blood. The clonotype comes from a woman aged 80 or over with COVID-19, enrolled during active disease. The bases are TGTGCCAGCAGCCTCCCACAGGAAAAACTGTTTTTT. This gives the protein CASSLPQEKLFF. Joined to the reference TRBV7-9 and TRBJ1-4 proteins, this CDR3 gives the full variable domain: DTGVSQNPRHKITKRGQNVTFRCDPISEHNRLYWYRQTLGQGPEFLTYFQNEAQLEKSRLLSDRFSAERPKGSFSTLEIQRTEQGDSAMYLCASSLPQEKLFFGSGTQLSVL.